This record covers a single TCR beta chain. A read error may produce the germline difference seen at one junction end. The sample is drawn from a study of blood T cell repertoires in COVID-19. This CDR3 comprises 12 residues. In the original analysis: Researchers report that nucleated cell counts were estimated from reference gene primer amplification. Profiled with immunoSEQ multiplex PCR; TCRdb holds only in-frame clones, not every one. The V and J calls and clone size were taken over from that table, and D and trimming were inferred from the DNA. This table holds over 95,000 clones, roughly 88% found once.

The chain uses TRBV12-3 or TRBV12-4 and TRBJ2-1, with 8 bases identical to TRBD1. The origin of this receptor is a woman aged 70-85 years who had recovered from COVID-19. The sample comprised peripheral blood. CDR3 sequence: CASSSTGDEQLF. The DNA for the CDR3 is TGTGCCAGCAGCTCGACAGGGGATGAGCAGCTCTTC.